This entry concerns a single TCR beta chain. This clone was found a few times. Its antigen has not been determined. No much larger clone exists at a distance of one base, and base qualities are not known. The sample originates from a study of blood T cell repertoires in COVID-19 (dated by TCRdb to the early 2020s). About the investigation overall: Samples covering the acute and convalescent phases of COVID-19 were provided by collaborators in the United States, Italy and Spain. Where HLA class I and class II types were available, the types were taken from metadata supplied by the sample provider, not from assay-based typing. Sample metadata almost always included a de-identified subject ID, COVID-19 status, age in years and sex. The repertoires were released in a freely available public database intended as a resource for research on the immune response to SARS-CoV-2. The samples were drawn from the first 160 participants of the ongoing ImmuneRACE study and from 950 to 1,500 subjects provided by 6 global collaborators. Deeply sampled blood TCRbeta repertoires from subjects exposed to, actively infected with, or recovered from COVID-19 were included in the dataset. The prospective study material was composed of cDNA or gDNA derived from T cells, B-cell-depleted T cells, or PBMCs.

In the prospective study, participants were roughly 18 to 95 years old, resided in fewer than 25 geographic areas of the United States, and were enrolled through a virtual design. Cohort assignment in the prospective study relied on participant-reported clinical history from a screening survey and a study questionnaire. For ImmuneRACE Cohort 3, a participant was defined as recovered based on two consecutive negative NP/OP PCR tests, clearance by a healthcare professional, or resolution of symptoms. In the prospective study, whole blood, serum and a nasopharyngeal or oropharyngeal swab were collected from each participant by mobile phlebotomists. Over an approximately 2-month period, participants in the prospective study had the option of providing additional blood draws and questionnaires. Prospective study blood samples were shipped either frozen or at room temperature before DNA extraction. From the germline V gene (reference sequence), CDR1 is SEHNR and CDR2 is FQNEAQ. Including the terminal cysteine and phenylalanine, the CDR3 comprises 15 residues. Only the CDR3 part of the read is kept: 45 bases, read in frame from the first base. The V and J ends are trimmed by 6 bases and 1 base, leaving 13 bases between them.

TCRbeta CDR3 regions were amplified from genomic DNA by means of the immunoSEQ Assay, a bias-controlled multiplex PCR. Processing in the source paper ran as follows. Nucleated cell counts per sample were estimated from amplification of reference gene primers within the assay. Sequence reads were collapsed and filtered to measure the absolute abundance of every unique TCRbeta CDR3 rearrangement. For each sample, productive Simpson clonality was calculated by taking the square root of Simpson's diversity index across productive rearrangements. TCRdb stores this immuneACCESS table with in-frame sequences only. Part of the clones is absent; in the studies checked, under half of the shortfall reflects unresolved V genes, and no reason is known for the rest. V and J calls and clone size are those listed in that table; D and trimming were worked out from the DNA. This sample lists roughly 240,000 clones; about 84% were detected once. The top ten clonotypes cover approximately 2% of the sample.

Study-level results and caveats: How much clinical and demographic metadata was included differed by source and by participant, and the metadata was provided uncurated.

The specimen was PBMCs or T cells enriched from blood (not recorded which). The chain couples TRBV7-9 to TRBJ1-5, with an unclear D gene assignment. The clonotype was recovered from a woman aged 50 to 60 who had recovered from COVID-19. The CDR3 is CASSPDRVSNQPQHF. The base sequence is TGTGCCAGCAGTCCTGACCGGGTCAGCAATCAGCCCCAGCATTTT.